The source of this T cell receptor (beta chain) is a study of beta chain features in type 1 diabetes. About the research overall: Examination of sorted cells across all samples involved more than 100,000,000 cells. General observations from the study: Among patients with Type 1 diabetes, TCRB CDR3s were moderately but significantly shorter in every one of the four CD4+ subsets. Patients' naive, central memory and Treg TCRB repertoires seemed closer to one another than those of healthy donors.

The CDR3 consists of 14 residues. Deletions cut 0 bases from V and 7 bases from J, with 12 bases between. The germline V gene has CDR1 SEHNR and CDR2 FQNEAQ (reference sequence). A note on this clone: As yet, its antigen is unknown.

cDNA synthesis used the whole RNA isolate, giving expressed TCRB sequences. The read count averaged approximately 3.5 million across naive, central memory and regulatory T cell samples. The repertoire was sequenced with immunoSEQ multiplex PCR; TCRdb's copy has only in-frame clones and lacks some. Found here are approximately 240,000 clones, under 20% of them singletons; the top ten hold approximately 0.086%. Sequencing was performed on naive CD4+ T cells from blood. The V and J genes are TRBV7-9 and TRBJ1-1, with D maybe TRBD1 (6 bases). This receptor was obtained from a man aged 30 to 39 with type 1 diabetes. As DNA, the CDR3 is TGTGCCAGCAGCTTAGCAGGGGGATGGAGTGAAGCTTTCTTT. Its translation: CASSLAGGWSEAFF.